The next 4 T cell receptor beta chains were all read from a single sample in a study of blood T cells in healthy people across ages. A second about 7 to 12 cycle PCR used barcoded and J-beta primers. Using its own MiXCR run on the 5' RACE reads, TCRdb lists one record per CDR3 protein. The sample consists of about 1.1 million distinct CDR3 sequences, about two fifths of them appearing once. Sequencing used blood. Receptor source: a man aged 18 to 29 in good health.

The chain is built from TRBV12-3 or TRBV12-4 and TRBJ2-7, with TRBD1 identical over 8 bases. V shed 0 bases, J shed 7 bases, and the junction held 5 bases outside the gene matches. CDR3 length equals 14 residues. CDR3 coding DNA: TGTGCCAGCAGTTTAGCGCAGGGGGCCGGTGAGCAGTACTTC. It is translated as CASSLAQGAGEQYF.

This clonotype has only a few counts. V usage is TRBV20-1 and J usage is TRBJ1-6; D not certain. Germline-derived CDR1 and CDR2 are DFQATT and SNEGSKA (reference sequence). This CDR3 region has 14 residues. V lost 0 bases to trimming and J lost 6 bases, with 9 bases between them. CDR3 sequence reads: CSARDPIGNSPLHF. Here the CDR3 DNA reads TGCAGTGCTAGAGATCCCATTGGTAATTCACCCCTCCACTTT.

This clonotype was picked up a small number of times. The chain employs TRBV20-1 and TRBJ1-2; D is unresolved. Germline-derived CDR1 and CDR2 are DFQATT and SNEGSKA (reference sequence). V was cut by 3 bases and J by 3 bases, with 20 bases left in between. This CDR3 has 16 amino acids. This CDR3 reads CSARVGAGRSYYGYTF. In nucleotides, the CDR3 is TGCAGTGCTAGGGTGGGCGCGGGCAGGTCGTACTATGGCTACACCTTC.

This chain links TRBV4-2 with TRBJ1-6, with 8 bases matching TRBD1. The CDR3 extends over 13 amino acids. Germline CDR1 LGHNA, CDR2 YNFKEQ. V shed 0 bases and J 15 bases; nucleotides not matched to a gene: 4. The chain's CDR3 is CASSQDIGQGLHF. The CDR3 DNA reads TGTGCCAGCAGCCAAGATATCGGACAGGGCCTCCACTTT.